In its sample, the clone carrying this T cell receptor (beta chain) was seen a few times. Its antigen is not identified. The data are from a study of cytomegalovirus exposure and HLA in healthy donors. Whole-study context: The early release's HLA-typed donors yielded approximately 85 million unique TCRs. Findings and caveats of the study: The only immune exposure information that was available was CMV serostatus. The study flagged some 170 TCR beta chains as cytomegalovirus-associated.

Amplification used 60 Vbeta primers and 13 Jbeta primers. Assay used: immunoSEQ multiplex PCR; TCRdb lists only in-frame clones, some missing. This sample has about 120,000 clones; approximately 70% occur once, and the top ten carry roughly 9%. The TCR was taken from a man under 40 in good health and CMV-seropositive. Sequenced input: PBMCs.

Here the CDR3 DNA reads TGTGCCAGCAGTGGACAGGGGGGTCAGCCCCAGCATTTT. Protein: CASSGQGGQPQHF. V is TRBV6-4 and J is TRBJ1-5; TRBD1 aligns across 9 bases. Germline CDR1 and CDR2: MRHNA and SNTAGT. The CDR3 length is 13 residues. Unmatched junction bases numbered 1, after V lost 4 bases and J lost 6 bases.